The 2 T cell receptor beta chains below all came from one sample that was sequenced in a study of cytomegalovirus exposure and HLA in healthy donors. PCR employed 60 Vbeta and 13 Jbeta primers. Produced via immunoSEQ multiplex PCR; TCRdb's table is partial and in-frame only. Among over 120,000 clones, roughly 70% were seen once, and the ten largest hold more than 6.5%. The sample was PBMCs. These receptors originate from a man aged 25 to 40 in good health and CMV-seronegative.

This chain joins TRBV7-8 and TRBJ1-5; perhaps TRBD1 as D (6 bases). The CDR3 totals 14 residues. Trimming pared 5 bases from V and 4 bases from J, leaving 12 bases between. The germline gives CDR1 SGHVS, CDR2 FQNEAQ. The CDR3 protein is CASSPADRNQPQHF. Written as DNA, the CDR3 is TGTGCCAGCAGCCCCGCGGACAGAAATCAGCCCCAGCATTTT.

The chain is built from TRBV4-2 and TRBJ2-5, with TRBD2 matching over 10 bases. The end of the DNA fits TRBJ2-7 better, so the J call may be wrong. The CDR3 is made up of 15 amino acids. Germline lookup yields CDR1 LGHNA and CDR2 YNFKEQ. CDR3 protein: CASSQASGGSYEQYF. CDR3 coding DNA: TGTGCCAGCAGCCAAGCTAGCGGGGGCTCCTACGAGCAGTACTTC.